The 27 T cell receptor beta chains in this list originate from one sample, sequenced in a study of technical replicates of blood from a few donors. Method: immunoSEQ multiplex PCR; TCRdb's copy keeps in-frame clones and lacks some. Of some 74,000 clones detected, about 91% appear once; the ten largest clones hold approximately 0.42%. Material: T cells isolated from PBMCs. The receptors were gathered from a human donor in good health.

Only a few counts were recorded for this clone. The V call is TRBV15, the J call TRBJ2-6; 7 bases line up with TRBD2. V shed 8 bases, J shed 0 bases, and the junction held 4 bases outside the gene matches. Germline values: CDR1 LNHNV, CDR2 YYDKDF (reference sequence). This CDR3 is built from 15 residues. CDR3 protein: CATGRAYSGANVLTF. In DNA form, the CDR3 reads TGTGCCACCGGGAGGGCTTACTCTGGGGCCAACGTCCTGACTTTC.

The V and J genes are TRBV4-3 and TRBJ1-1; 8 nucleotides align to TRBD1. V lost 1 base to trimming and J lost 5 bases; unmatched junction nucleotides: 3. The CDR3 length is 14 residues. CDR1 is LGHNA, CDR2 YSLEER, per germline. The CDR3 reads CASSQGYRGTEAFF. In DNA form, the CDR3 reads TGCGCCAGCAGCCAAGGATACAGGGGGACTGAAGCTTTCTTT.

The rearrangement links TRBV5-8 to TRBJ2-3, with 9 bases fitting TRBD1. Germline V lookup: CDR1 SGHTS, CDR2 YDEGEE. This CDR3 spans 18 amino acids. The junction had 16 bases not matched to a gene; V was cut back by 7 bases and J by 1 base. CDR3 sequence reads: CASRRDRASRRRTDTQYF. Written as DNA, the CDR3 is TGTGCCAGCCGCAGGGACAGGGCGTCTCGCCGACGCACAGATACGCAGTATTTT.

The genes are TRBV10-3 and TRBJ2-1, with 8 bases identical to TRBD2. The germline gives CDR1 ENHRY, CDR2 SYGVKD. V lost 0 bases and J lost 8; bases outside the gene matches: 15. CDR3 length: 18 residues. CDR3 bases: TGTGCCATCAGTGAGTCGTTAACTAGCGGACCCCTCTTCGATGAGCAGTTCTTC. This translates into CAISESLTSGPLFDEQFF.

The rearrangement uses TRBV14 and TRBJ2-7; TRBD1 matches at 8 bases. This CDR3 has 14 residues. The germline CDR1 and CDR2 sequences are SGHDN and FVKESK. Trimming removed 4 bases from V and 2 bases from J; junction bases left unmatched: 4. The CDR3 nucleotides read TGTGCCAGCAGCCCAAGACAGGGGACCTACGAGCAGTACTTC. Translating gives CASSPRQGTYEQYF.

The CDR3 nucleotides read TGTGCCGCGGACAGGGGGGACCAAGAGACCCAGTACTTC. The encoded protein is CAADRGDQETQYF. The rearrangement uses TRBV30 and TRBJ2-5; 10 nucleotides line up with TRBD1. J was trimmed by 0 bases and V by 8 bases; bases with no gene match: 3. The CDR3 runs to 13 residues. Germline lookup yields CDR1 GTSNPN and CDR2 SVGIG (reference sequence).

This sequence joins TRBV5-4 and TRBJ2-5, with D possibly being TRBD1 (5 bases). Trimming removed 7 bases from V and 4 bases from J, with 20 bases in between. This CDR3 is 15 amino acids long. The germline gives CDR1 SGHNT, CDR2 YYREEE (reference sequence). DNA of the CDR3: TGTGCCAGCGGCAGGGCGGACCTAGGACGAGAGACCCAGTACTTC. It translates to CASGRADLGRETQYF.

The CDR3 loop reads CASNGRTDITDTQYF. The CDR3, as DNA: TGTGCCAGCAACGGAAGGACAGATATCACAGATACGCAGTATTTT. The chain has TRBV9 and TRBJ2-3, with D perhaps matching TRBD1 (6 bases). The V end was cut by 6 bases, the J end by 2 bases, with 16 bases between. CDR1 SGDLS and CDR2 YYNGEE come from the germline V gene. This CDR3 is built from 15 residues.

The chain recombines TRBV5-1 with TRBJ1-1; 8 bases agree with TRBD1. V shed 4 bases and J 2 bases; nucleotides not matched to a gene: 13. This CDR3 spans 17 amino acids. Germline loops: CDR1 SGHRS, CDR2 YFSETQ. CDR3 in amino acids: CASSPETGDFVNTEAFF. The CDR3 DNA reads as TGCGCCAGCAGCCCTGAGACAGGGGATTTTGTAAACACTGAAGCTTTCTTT.

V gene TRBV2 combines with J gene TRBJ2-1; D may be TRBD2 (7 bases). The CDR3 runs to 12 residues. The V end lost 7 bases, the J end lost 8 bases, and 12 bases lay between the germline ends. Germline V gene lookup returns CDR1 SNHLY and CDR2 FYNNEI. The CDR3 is CASNAGAYEQFF. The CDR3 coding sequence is TGTGCCAGCAACGCGGGGGCCTATGAGCAGTTCTTC.

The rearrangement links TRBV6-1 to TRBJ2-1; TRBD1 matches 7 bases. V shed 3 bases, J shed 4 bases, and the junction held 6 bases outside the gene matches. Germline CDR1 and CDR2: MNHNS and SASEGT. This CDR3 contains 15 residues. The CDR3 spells CASSDRDSEYNEQFF. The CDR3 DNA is TGTGCCAGCAGTGATAGGGACAGCGAATACAATGAGCAGTTCTTC.

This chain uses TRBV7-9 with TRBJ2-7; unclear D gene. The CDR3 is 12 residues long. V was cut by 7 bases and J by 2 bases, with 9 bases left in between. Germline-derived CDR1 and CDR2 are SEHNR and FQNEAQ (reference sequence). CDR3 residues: CASKTATYEQYF. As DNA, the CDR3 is TGTGCCAGCAAAACAGCTACCTACGAGCAGTACTTC.

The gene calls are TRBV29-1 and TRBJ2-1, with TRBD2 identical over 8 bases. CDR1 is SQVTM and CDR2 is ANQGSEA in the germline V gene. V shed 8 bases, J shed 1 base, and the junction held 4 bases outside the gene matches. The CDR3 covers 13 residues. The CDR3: CSLAGLSYNEQFF. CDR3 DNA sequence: TGCAGCCTAGCGGGTCTATCCTACAATGAGCAGTTCTTC.

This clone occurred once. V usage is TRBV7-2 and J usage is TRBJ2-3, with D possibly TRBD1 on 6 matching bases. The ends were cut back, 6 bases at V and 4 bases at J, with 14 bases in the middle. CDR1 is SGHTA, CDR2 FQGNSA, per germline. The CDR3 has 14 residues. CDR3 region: CASRYRGGPDTQYF. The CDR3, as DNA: TGTGCCAGCAGGTATAGAGGGGGTCCAGATACGCAGTATTTT.

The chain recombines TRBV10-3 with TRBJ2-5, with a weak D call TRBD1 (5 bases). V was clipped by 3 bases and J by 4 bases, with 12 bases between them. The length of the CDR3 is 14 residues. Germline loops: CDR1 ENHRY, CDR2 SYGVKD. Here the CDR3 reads CAISDLGVRETQYF. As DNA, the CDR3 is TGTGCCATCAGTGATTTAGGGGTAAGAGAGACCCAGTACTTC.

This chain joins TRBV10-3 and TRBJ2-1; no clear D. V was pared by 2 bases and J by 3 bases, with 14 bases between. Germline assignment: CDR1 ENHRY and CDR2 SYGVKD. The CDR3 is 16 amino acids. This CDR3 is CAISEVMASRYNEQFF. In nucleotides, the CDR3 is TGTGCCATCAGTGAGGTGATGGCATCTCGCTACAATGAGCAGTTCTTC.

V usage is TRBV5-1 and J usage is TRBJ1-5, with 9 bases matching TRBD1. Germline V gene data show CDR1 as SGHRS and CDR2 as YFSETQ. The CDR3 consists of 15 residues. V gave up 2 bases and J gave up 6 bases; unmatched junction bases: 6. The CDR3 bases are TGCGCCAGCAGCTTACAGGGGGCGGGGGGTCAGCCCCAGCATTTT. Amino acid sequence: CASSLQGAGGQPQHF.

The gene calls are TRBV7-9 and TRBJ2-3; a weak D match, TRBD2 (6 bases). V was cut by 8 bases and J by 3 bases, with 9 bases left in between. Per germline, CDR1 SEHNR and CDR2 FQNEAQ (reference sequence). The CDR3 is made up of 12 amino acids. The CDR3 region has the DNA TGTGCCAGCGGGGGGATTACAGATACGCAGTATTTT. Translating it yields CASGGITDTQYF.

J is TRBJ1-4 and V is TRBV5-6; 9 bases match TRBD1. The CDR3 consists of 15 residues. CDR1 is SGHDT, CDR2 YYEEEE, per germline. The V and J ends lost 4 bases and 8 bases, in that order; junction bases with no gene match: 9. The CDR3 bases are TGTGCCAGCAGCACCCCGGGACAGGGCGAAGAAAAACTGTTTTTT. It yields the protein CASSTPGQGEEKLFF.

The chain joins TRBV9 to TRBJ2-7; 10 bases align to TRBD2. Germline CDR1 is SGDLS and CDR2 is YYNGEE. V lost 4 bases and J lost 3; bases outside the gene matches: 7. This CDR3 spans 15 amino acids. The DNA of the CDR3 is TGTGCCAGCAGCTCGGGGACTAGCGCGTTCTACGAGCAGTACTTC. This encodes CASSSGTSAFYEQYF.

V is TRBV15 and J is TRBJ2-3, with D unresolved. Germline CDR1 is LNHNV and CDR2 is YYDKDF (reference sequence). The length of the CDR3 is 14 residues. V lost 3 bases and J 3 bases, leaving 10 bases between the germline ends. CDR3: CATSRRRSTDTQYF. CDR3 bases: TGTGCCACCAGCAGGCGAAGATCTACAGATACGCAGTATTTT.

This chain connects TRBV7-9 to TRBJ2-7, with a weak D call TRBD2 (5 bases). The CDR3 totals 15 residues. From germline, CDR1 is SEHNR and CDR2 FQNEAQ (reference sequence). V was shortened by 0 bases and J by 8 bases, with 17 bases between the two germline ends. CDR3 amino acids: CASSLAGGLASQQYF. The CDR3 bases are TGTGCCAGCAGCTTAGCTGGCGGGTTAGCTTCGCAGCAGTACTTC.

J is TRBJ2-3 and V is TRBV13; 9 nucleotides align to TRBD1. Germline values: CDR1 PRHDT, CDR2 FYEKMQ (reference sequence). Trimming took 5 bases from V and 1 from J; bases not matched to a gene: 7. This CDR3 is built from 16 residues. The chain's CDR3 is CASSGPGQGGTDTQYF. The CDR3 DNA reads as TGTGCCAGCAGCGGTCCGGGACAGGGTGGCACAGATACGCAGTATTTT.

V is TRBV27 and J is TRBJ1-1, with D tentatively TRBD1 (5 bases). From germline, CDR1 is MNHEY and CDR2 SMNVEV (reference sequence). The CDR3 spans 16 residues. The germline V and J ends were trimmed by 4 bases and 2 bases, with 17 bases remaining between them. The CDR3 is CASSWLSAGSNTEAFF. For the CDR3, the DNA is TGTGCCAGCAGTTGGCTCTCGGCAGGGTCTAACACTGAAGCTTTCTTT.

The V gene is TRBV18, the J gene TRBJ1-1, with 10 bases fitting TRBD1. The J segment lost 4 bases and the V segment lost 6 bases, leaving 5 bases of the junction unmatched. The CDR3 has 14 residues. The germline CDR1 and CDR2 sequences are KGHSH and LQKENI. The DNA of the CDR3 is TGTGCCAGCTCGCGTGGGGACAGGGGCACTGAAGCTTTCTTT. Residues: CASSRGDRGTEAFF.

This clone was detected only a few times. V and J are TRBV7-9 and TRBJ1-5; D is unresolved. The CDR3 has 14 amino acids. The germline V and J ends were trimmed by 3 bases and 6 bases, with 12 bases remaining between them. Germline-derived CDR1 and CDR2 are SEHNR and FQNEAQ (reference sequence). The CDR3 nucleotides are TGTGCCAGCAGCTTTCCGACTGGCGGTCAGCCCCAGCATTTT. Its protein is CASSFPTGGQPQHF.

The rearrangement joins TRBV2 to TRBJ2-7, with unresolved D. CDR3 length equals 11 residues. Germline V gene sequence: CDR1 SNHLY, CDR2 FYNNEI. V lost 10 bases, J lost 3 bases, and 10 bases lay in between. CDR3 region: CATSTGYEQYF. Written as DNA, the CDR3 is TGTGCCACCTCTACCGGCTACGAGCAGTACTTC.